The 11 T cell receptor beta chains given below trace back to one sample, sequenced in a study of control samples from healthy donors and cancer patients. Method: immunoSEQ multiplex PCR; TCRdb's copy keeps in-frame clones and lacks some. Of some 49,000 clones listed, around 85% were seen once; the top ten hold 2.8%. Sequencing used PBMCs. These receptor sequences come from a woman aged 50 to 65 with lung cancer.

The gene calls are TRBV2 and TRBJ1-5; D might be TRBD1 (5 bases). This CDR3 region has 18 residues. V gave up 0 bases and J gave up 1 base, with 16 bases separating them. The germline gives CDR1 SNHLY, CDR2 FYNNEI. For the CDR3, the DNA is TGTGCCAGCAGTGAAGCGCTTGGGGGTAGAACGAGCAATCAGCCCCAGCATTTT. Translation: CASSEALGGRTSNQPQHF.

This rearrangement joins TRBV3-1 (or the pseudogene TRBV3-2) to TRBJ2-4, with D possibly being TRBD2 (5 bases). Trimming shortened V by 4 bases and J by 6 bases, and 16 bases separated the two germline ends. This CDR3 comprises 15 residues. The germline V gene encodes CDR1 LGHDT and CDR2 YNNKEL (reference sequence). CDR3 nucleotide sequence: TGTGCCAGCAGCCCCCAGGCCAGCCGGGGAAACATTCAGTACTTC. It specifies CASSPQASRGNIQYF.

The chain carries TRBV28 and TRBJ2-1; possibly TRBD2 for D (5 bases). The germline V gene encodes CDR1 MDHEN and CDR2 SYDVKM. There are 13 residues in the CDR3. The ends were cut back, 7 bases at V and 4 bases at J, with 11 bases in the middle. The CDR3 reads CASTVRGYNEQFF. DNA of the CDR3: TGTGCCAGCACGGTCAGAGGGTACAATGAGCAGTTCTTC.

This clone was observed a handful of times. The chain has TRBV10-1 and TRBJ1-1, with 8 bases aligning to TRBD1. Germline CDR1 is WNHNN and CDR2 is SYGVQD (reference sequence). J lost 7 bases, V lost 7 bases, and 8 bases had no gene match. The CDR3 is made up of 13 amino acids. The CDR3 DNA is TGCGCCAGCACTCCGACAGGGGTGAATGAAGCTTTCTTT. Amino acid sequence: CASTPTGVNEAFF.

The rearrangement uses TRBV9 and TRBJ1-1; tentative D call: TRBD1 (6 bases). Germline V lookup: CDR1 SGDLS, CDR2 YYNGEE. The germline V and J ends were trimmed by 0 bases and 1 base, with 10 bases remaining between them. There are 15 residues in the CDR3. The CDR3: CASSVEGRGNTEAFF. The CDR3 DNA reads as TGTGCCAGCAGCGTAGAAGGCAGGGGGAACACTGAAGCTTTCTTT.

Points on this clone: The conserved closing phenylalanine or tryptophan is absent in this CDR3, likely reflecting a read error. The V call is TRBV5-1, the J call TRBJ1-2; no firm D call. There are 13 residues in the CDR3. The V gene lost 1 base and the J gene lost 2 bases, with 6 bases spanning the gap. Germline loops: CDR1 SGHRS, CDR2 YFSETQ. CDR3 region: CASSLSNNYGYTL. The CDR3 DNA reads as TGCGCCAGCAGCTTGTCAAACAACTATGGCTACACCCTC.

V usage is TRBV29-1 and J usage is TRBJ2-1, with D unclear. The germline V gene encodes CDR1 SQVTM and CDR2 ANQGSEA. V dropped 7 bases and J dropped 0 bases, with 10 bases sitting between them. The CDR3 sequence is 13 residues long. CDR3 protein: CSARTSSYNEQFF. CDR3 nucleotides: TGCAGCGCCCGGACGAGCTCCTACAATGAGCAGTTCTTC.

This chain links TRBV7-2 with TRBJ1-1; no reliable D call. The CDR3 extends over 14 amino acids. The germline CDR1 and CDR2 sequences are SGHTA and FQGNSA. Trimming stripped 4 bases from V and 1 base from J, with 10 bases between. CDR3 amino acids: CASSSRLGNTEAFF. DNA of the CDR3: TGTGCCAGCAGCTCGCGTCTGGGGAACACTGAAGCTTTCTTT.

This clone was detected only once. This chain connects TRBV19 to TRBJ1-1; D unclear. Germline V gene sequence: CDR1 LNHDA, CDR2 SQIVND (reference sequence). V gave up 7 bases and J gave up 6 bases, with 18 bases separating them. CDR3 length: 14 amino acids. CDR3 sequence (DNA): TGTGCCAGTACCCCCCGCGGATACCCCCCTGAAGCTTTCTTT. Its protein is CASTPRGYPPEAFF.

This sequence joins TRBV19 and TRBJ1-6; the D gene is possibly TRBD1 (6 bases). This CDR3 is built from 14 residues. Germline CDR1 and CDR2: LNHDA and SQIVND (reference sequence). V dropped 8 bases and J dropped 6 bases, with 14 bases sitting between them. The CDR3: CASARDTPNSPLHF. CDR3 DNA: TGTGCCAGTGCCCGGGACACCCCTAATTCACCCCTCCACTTT.

The chain combines TRBV9 with TRBJ1-2, with D unclear. V lost 1 base and J 4 bases, leaving 17 bases between the germline ends. CDR1 SGDLS and CDR2 YYNGEE come from the germline V gene. The CDR3 is 16 amino acids. The CDR3 coding sequence is TGTGCCAGCAGCGTAAGAGATGGCCTTACCCGCTATGGCTACACCTTC. Protein sequence: CASSVRDGLTRYGYTF.